The T cell receptor beta chain under discussion was sequenced for a study of blood T cells in healthy people across ages. Trimming pared 5 bases from V and 8 bases from J, leaving 7 bases between. This CDR3 region has 11 residues. This clonotype was detected a few times. The antigen remains undetermined. PCR was performed a second time for about 7 to 12 cycles using a sample-barcoded 5' primer and a J-beta primer mix. Through a template-switch adaptor with 12 random nucleotides, each cDNA molecule received a tag. MiXCR was run by TCRdb on the 5' RACE reads, yielding one entry per CDR3 protein. The data contain about 780,000 distinct CDR3 sequences, around 25% of them singletons. Study results and limitations: In these data, TCR beta diversity tracked strongly with naive T cell percentage.

In addition, the sample was reused for a study of T cells of mothers and their children. From that study: Each mother gave over 9.5 million TCR beta CDR3 reads; each child, about 2.9 million. Mothers and children who were related shared slightly more overlap than unrelated pairs, but not significantly more.

This sequence originates from a boy younger than 18 in good health. The J gene is TRBJ2-1, the V gene TRBV12-3 or TRBV12-4; no clear D gene. Sequencing input: blood. The CDR3 here is CASSQTHEQFF. CDR3 nucleotide sequence: TGTGCCAGCAGTCAGACTCATGAGCAGTTCTTC.